The 27 T cell receptor beta chains below all came from one sample that was sequenced in a study of monozygotic twins with inflammatory bowel disease. TCRdb reanalyzed the 5' RACE reads and collapses them to one entry per CDR3 protein, without DNA. Its table records fewer than 450,000 distinct CDR3 sequences. Input material: blood. These receptors originate from a human donor with ulcerative colitis or Crohn's disease, or a healthy co-twin of an affected twin (not recorded which).

The chain uses TRBV19 and TRBJ1-1; TCRdb reports TRBD1, a call that lacks DNA to check it against. Germline V gives CDR1 LNHDA, CDR2 SQIVND (reference sequence). This CDR3 spans 14 amino acids. CDR3 sequence reads: CASRGTGALTEAFF. Based on the CDR3 plus reference TRBV19 and TRBJ1-1, the full variable domain is DGGITQSPKYLFRKEGQNVTLSCEQNLNHDAMYWYRQDPGQGLRLIYYSQIVNDFQKGDIAEGYSVSREKKESFPLTVTSAQKNPTAFYLCASRGTGALTEAFFGQGTRLTVV.

The chain joins TRBV30 to TRBJ2-3; TCRdb's D call, TRBD1, is unchecked because there is no DNA. Looked up from germline, CDR1 is GTSNPN and CDR2 is SVGIG (reference sequence). The CDR3 is made up of 14 amino acids. The CDR3 here is CAWSVRGGTDTQYF. Complete variable domain (other parts from reference TRBV30 and TRBJ2-3): SQTIHQWPATLVQPVGSPLSLECTVEGTSNPNLYWYRQAAGRGLQLLFYSVGIGQISSEVPQNLSASRPQDRQFILSSKKLLLSDSGFYLCAWSVRGGTDTQYFGPGTRLTVL.

The gene calls are TRBV7-8 and TRBJ2-5. Germline-derived CDR1 and CDR2 are SGHVS and FQNEAQ. CDR3 length: 12 amino acids. CDR3 protein: CASSLELGTQYF.

The chain has TRBV20-1 and TRBJ1-1; TCRdb gives TRBD1 as the D gene, but with no DNA this cannot be confirmed. The CDR3 contains 13 residues. The germline V gene has CDR1 DFQATT and CDR2 SNEGSKA (reference sequence). The CDR3 reads CSASQGANTEAFF.

This chain connects TRBV7-6 to TRBJ1-6; TCRdb indicates TRBD1, and absent DNA this call remains unverified. Germline CDR1 SGHVS, CDR2 FNYEAQ. This CDR3 is built from 16 residues. This CDR3 is CASSLEFGTDGSPLHF.

V is TRBV7-9 and J is TRBJ2-1; the TCRdb call, TRBD2, lacks DNA for checking. Germline CDR1 SEHNR, CDR2 FQNEAQ (reference sequence). The CDR3 contains 16 residues. The CDR3 is CASYRSGGLTNNEQFF.

The chain has TRBV5-6 and TRBJ2-4. This CDR3 comprises 12 residues. The germline CDR1 and CDR2 sequences are SGHDT and YYEEEE. CDR3 sequence reads: CASSLVGTIQYF.

The CDR3 here is CASTLGASGANVLTF. This rearrangement joins TRBV19 to TRBJ2-6; no DNA is available, so the TRBD2 call from TCRdb remains unchecked. The CDR3 spans 15 residues. The V gene's germline CDR1 is LNHDA and CDR2 SQIVND (reference sequence).

The J gene is TRBJ2-7, the V gene TRBV28. CDR1 is MDHEN, CDR2 SYDVKM, per germline. CDR3 length: 14 amino acids. The CDR3 reads CASSFHGTSYEQYF.

V and J are TRBV9 and TRBJ1-5; TCRdb selects TRBD1, and the lack of DNA leaves this call unchecked. Germline V lookup: CDR1 SGDLS, CDR2 YYNGEE. The CDR3 has 13 amino acids. CDR3 residues: CASGGWGNQPQHF.

The rearrangement links TRBV5-1 to TRBJ1-1; TCRdb calls TRBD1, which cannot be checked without DNA. This CDR3 has 15 amino acids. CDR1 is SGHRS, CDR2 YFSETQ, per germline. CDR3 sequence: CASSSYRVWGTEAFF. The full variable domain, in which reference TRBV5-1 and TRBJ1-1 provide the parts outside the CDR3, is KAGVTQTPRYLIKTRGQQVTLSCSPISGHRSVSWYQQTPGQGLQFLFEYFSETQRNKGNFPGRFSGRQFSNSRSEMNVSTLELGDSALYLCASSSYRVWGTEAFFGQGTRLTVV.

V usage is TRBV7-3 and J usage is TRBJ2-5; TCRdb gives TRBD1 as the D gene, but with no DNA this cannot be confirmed. From germline, CDR1 is SGHTA and CDR2 FQGTGA. The CDR3 has 16 amino acids. The CDR3 here is CASSLLPGGIGETQYF.

The chain couples TRBV5-1 to TRBJ2-1; no DNA is available, so the TRBD1 call from TCRdb remains unchecked. Germline V gene data show CDR1 as SGHRS and CDR2 as YFSETQ. The length of the CDR3 is 16 residues. CDR3 loop: CASSLNPQQGFNEQFF.

This chain links TRBV5-1 with TRBJ2-3; the D gene TCRdb calls, TRBD1, cannot be checked with no DNA. The CDR3 is 15 amino acids. Germline CDR1 reads SGHRS; CDR2 reads YFSETQ. The CDR3 sequence is CASSLGQGAGDTQYF.

The V gene is TRBV6-1, the J gene TRBJ1-2; TCRdb designates TRBD1, a call that cannot be tested without DNA. Germline V gene lookup returns CDR1 MNHNS and CDR2 SASEGT. The CDR3 sequence is 16 residues long. Here the CDR3 reads CASSLDRVMSNYGYTF.

The V gene is TRBV29-1, the J gene TRBJ2-3; TCRdb's D gene call, TRBD2, goes unchecked for lack of DNA. Germline CDR1 SQVTM, CDR2 ANQGSEA. The CDR3 totals 14 residues. The CDR3 protein is CSVVAGPSTDTQYF.

V is TRBV30 and J is TRBJ1-3. The CDR3 sequence is 15 residues long. Germline V CDR1 and CDR2: GTSNPN, SVGIG (reference sequence). The CDR3 here is CAWSSGASGGNTIYF.

This rearrangement joins TRBV7-9 to TRBJ2-3; the D call from TCRdb, TRBD2, cannot be confirmed without DNA. This CDR3 spans 17 amino acids. Germline V gene data show CDR1 as SEHNR and CDR2 as FQNEAQ (reference sequence). CDR3 in amino acids: CASSLGGTSGPTDTQYF.

V usage is TRBV7-9 and J usage is TRBJ2-2; no DNA is available, so the TRBD1 call from TCRdb remains unchecked. Germline CDR1 reads SEHNR; CDR2 reads FQNEAQ (reference sequence). The CDR3 contains 16 residues. The CDR3 reads CASRTGTGGNTGELFF.

The V and J genes are TRBV24-1 and TRBJ2-3; TCRdb gives TRBD1 as the D gene, but with no DNA this cannot be confirmed. The CDR3 totals 15 residues. Germline V gene data show CDR1 as KGHDR and CDR2 as SFDVKD. The CDR3 sequence is CATSGSTGGWDTQYF.

The chain couples TRBV6-1 to TRBJ2-7; TCRdb returns TRBD1, unconfirmable since there is no DNA. The germline gives CDR1 MNHNS, CDR2 SASEGT. This CDR3 spans 15 amino acids. This CDR3 reads CASRPQGHQSYEQYF.

The chain links TRBV4-3 to TRBJ1-2. The CDR3 has 16 amino acids. Looked up from germline, CDR1 is LGHNA and CDR2 is YSLEER. The CDR3 protein is CASSQDARNPNYGYTF.

The chain recombines TRBV27 with TRBJ1-5. The CDR3 totals 14 residues. Germline assignment: CDR1 MNHEY and CDR2 SMNVEV (reference sequence). CDR3 loop: CASSFRLSNQPQHF.

The rearrangement joins TRBV7-3 to TRBJ1-1; TCRdb outputs TRBD1, but without DNA this stays unchecked. The CDR3 runs 17 residues. Germline V gene sequence: CDR1 SGHTA, CDR2 FQGTGA. Here the CDR3 reads CASSLLGAGAVNTEAFF.

The genes are TRBV7-6 and TRBJ2-7; TCRdb's D call of TRBD1 is untestable without DNA. This CDR3 is 15 amino acids long. CDR1 and CDR2 from the germline V gene are SGHVS and FNYEAQ. The chain's CDR3 is CASSVTGASVYEQYF. Full variable domain (rest looked up from reference TRBV7-6 and TRBJ2-7): GAGVSQSPRYKVTKRGQDVALRCDPISGHVSLYWYRQALGQGPEFLTYFNYEAQQDKSGLPNDRFSAERPEGSISTLTIQRTEQRDSAMYRCASSVTGASVYEQYFGPGTRLTVT.

The rearrangement links TRBV4-1 to TRBJ2-6. The CDR3 loop spans 16 amino acids. Germline CDR1 reads MGHRA; CDR2 reads YSYEKL. CDR3: CASSQVPRSGANVLTF.

The chain uses TRBV6-4 and TRBJ2-1; TCRdb calls TRBD1, which cannot be checked without DNA. This CDR3 is 19 amino acids long. The germline gives CDR1 MRHNA, CDR2 SNTAGT. The CDR3 sequence: CASTTSSRFGGNSYNEQFF.